The 29 T cell receptor beta chains presented below share a single source sample, sequenced in a study of shared clonotypes between healthy human individuals. Naivety among CD8 cells was defined by CD45RO negativity and positive CCR7 selection, thereby excluding terminally differentiated effector memory CD45RA+ cells. Clones were read by immunoSEQ multiplex PCR, and TCRdb kept only the in-frame ones, dropping some. The table has about 1,900,000 clones, over 85% seen once. The sample was naive CD8+ T cells sorted from blood. The receptors originated from a man aged 18-30 years in good health.

A note on this clone: Other DNA sequences within the sample encode an identical CDR3. This chain connects TRBV9 to TRBJ2-7; D possibly uses TRBD1 or TRBD2 (5 bases each). The ends were cut back, 2 bases at V and 3 bases at J, with 9 bases in the middle. This CDR3 is built from 13 residues. The V gene's germline CDR1 is SGDLS and CDR2 YYNGEE. CDR3 nucleotide sequence: TGTGCCAGCAGCGTCGACAGCGGCTACGAGCAGTACTTC. Encoded protein: CASSVDSGYEQYF.

The chain carries TRBV6-5 and TRBJ1-1; unclear D gene. Trimming pared 8 bases from V and 0 bases from J, leaving 13 bases between. CDR3 length: 14 amino acids. Per germline, CDR1 MNHEY and CDR2 SVGAGI. The CDR3 DNA is TGTGCCAGCCTTGGGAATGGTATGAACACTGAAGCTTTCTTT. This translates into CASLGNGMNTEAFF.

With respect to this clone: At the DNA level, this CDR3 is encoded by other sequences in the same sample as well. This sequence joins TRBV7-9 and TRBJ2-7; D is uncertain. V was trimmed by 1 base and J by 7 bases, leaving 11 bases between them. Germline CDR1 is SEHNR and CDR2 is FQNEAQ (reference sequence). The CDR3 totals 13 residues. The CDR3 nucleotides read TGTGCCAGCAGCTTAGTCGTGAGCGATGAGCAGTACTTC. It is translated as CASSLVVSDEQYF.

Only one count was recorded for this clone. The rearrangement uses TRBV7-9 and TRBJ2-1; 14 bases align to TRBD2. The V gene end was trimmed by 5 bases and the J gene end by 7 bases; junction bases not matched to a gene: 7. CDR1 and CDR2 from the germline V gene are SEHNR and FQNEAQ (reference sequence). This CDR3 region has 16 residues. The CDR3 sequence is CASSNTGLAGENEQFF. CDR3 coding DNA: TGTGCCAGCAGCAATACGGGACTAGCGGGAGAAAATGAGCAGTTCTTC.

V and J are TRBV6-6 and TRBJ2-2; 7 bases are shared with TRBD2. The germline gives CDR1 MNHNY, CDR2 SVGAGI (reference sequence). This CDR3 is 16 amino acids long. The trim removed 2 bases at V and 3 bases at J, leaving 6 bases unmatched. CDR3 bases: TGTGCCAGCAGTTACGTCCTAGCGGAGTACACCGGGGAGCTGTTTTTT. It specifies CASSYVLAEYTGELFF.

The chain recombines TRBV27 with TRBJ2-3; 7 bases agree with TRBD1. V was clipped by 4 bases and J by 6 bases; unmatched bases: 4. This CDR3 comprises 13 residues. Germline values: CDR1 MNHEY, CDR2 SMNVEV (reference sequence). The CDR3 coding sequence is TGTGCCAGCAGTTCGACAGGGTTTGATACGCAGTATTTT. Translated, it gives CASSSTGFDTQYF.

Of note for this clone: This same CDR3 is encoded by further DNA sequences in the sample. The chain links TRBV7-9 to TRBJ1-2, with D uncertain. V lost 5 bases and J lost 5, with 9 bases in between. The CDR3 runs 12 residues. Germline lookup yields CDR1 SEHNR and CDR2 FQNEAQ (reference sequence). DNA of the CDR3: TGTGCCAGCAGCCCAGATTCATATGGCTACACCTTC. Residues: CASSPDSYGYTF.

This sequence joins TRBV7-9 and TRBJ1-2; TRBD1 matches 9 bases. V gave up 5 bases and J gave up 5 bases; unmatched junction bases: 3. Germline V lookup: CDR1 SEHNR, CDR2 FQNEAQ (reference sequence). The CDR3 length is 13 residues. CDR3 residues: CASSVGTGYGYTF. CDR3 sequence (DNA): TGTGCCAGCAGCGTAGGGACAGGGTATGGCTACACCTTC.

This clone was counted once. The genes are TRBV11-2 and TRBJ2-7, with a possible D match to TRBD1 (5 bases). The germline V and J ends were trimmed by 5 bases and 4 bases, with 12 bases remaining between them. CDR1 and CDR2 from the germline V gene are SGHAT and FQNNGV. The CDR3 loop spans 13 amino acids. CDR3 region: CASSPSPGYEQYF. In DNA, the CDR3 is TGTGCCAGCAGCCCTAGTCCAGGGTACGAGCAGTACTTC. The full variable domain, in which reference TRBV11-2 and TRBJ2-7 provide the parts outside the CDR3, is EAGVAQSPRYKIIEKRQSVAFWCNPISGHATLYWYQQILGQGPKLLIQFQNNGVVDDSQLPKDRFSAERLKGVDSTLKIQPAKLEDSAVYLCASSPSPGYEQYFGPGTRLTVT.

This clone turned up a few times. The chain is built from TRBV14 and TRBJ1-1; 7 bases are a match to TRBD1. The CDR3 has 15 amino acids. V shed 5 bases and J 0 bases; nucleotides not matched to a gene: 6. Germline assignment: CDR1 SGHDN and CDR2 FVKESK. Here the CDR3 DNA reads TGTGCCAGCAGCTCACGGACAGGCCTGAACACTGAAGCTTTCTTT. Translated, it gives CASSSRTGLNTEAFF.

This chain links TRBV4-1 with TRBJ2-7, with D perhaps matching TRBD2 (5 bases). Per the germline V gene, CDR1 is MGHRA and CDR2 is YSYEKL. Between the trimmed V and J ends, which lost 4 bases and 1 base, there was a span of 11 bases. The CDR3 consists of 14 residues. CDR3 DNA sequence: TGCGCCAGCAGCCCCGCCCGGAGGTCCTACGAGCAGTACTTC. It translates to CASSPARRSYEQYF.

This sequence joins TRBV28 and TRBJ1-2; a possible D gene is TRBD1 (5 bases). Germline values: CDR1 MDHEN, CDR2 SYDVKM. The CDR3 sequence is 15 residues long. The germline V and J ends were trimmed by 3 bases and 3 bases, with 14 bases remaining between them. CDR3 DNA sequence: TGTGCCAGCAGTTTTGGGATCGGGGGGGACTATGGCTACACCTTC. This sequence encodes CASSFGIGGDYGYTF.

This CDR3 is CASSLQTGEGETQYF. The DNA for the CDR3 is TGTGCCAGCAGCCTCCAGACAGGGGAGGGGGAGACCCAGTACTTC. The chain combines TRBV7-9 with TRBJ2-5, with a tentative D call TRBD1 (8 bases). Trimming pared 5 bases from V and 5 bases from J, leaving 18 bases between. The CDR3 totals 15 residues. Germline V gene data show CDR1 as SEHNR and CDR2 as FQNEAQ (reference sequence).

About this clone itself: Other DNA sequences in this sample translate to the same CDR3. The V call is TRBV5-6, the J call TRBJ2-7; 8 nucleotides match TRBD1. The V gene end was trimmed by 2 bases and the J gene end by 6 bases; junction bases not matched to a gene: 4. CDR1 and CDR2 from the germline V gene are SGHDT and YYEEEE. The CDR3 is 13 residues long. CDR3 in amino acids: CASSLGQGGEQYF. As DNA, the CDR3 is TGTGCCAGCAGCTTAGGACAGGGTGGCGAGCAGTACTTC. Variable domain in full (rest from reference TRBV5-6 and TRBJ2-7): DAGVTQSPTHLIKTRGQQVTLRCSPKSGHDTVSWYQQALGQGPQFIFQYYEEEERQRGNFPDRFSGHQFPNYSSELNVNALLLGDSALYLCASSLGQGGEQYFGPGTRLTVT.

This chain connects TRBV19 to TRBJ1-2, with D uncertain. The germline V gene has CDR1 LNHDA and CDR2 SQIVND (reference sequence). V dropped 5 bases and J dropped 1 base, with 11 bases sitting between them. The CDR3 extends over 14 amino acids. CDR3 coding DNA: TGTGCCAGTAGTCCGGGAGGCGGTAACTATGGCTACACCTTC. This translates into CASSPGGGNYGYTF.

V gene TRBV5-1 combines with J gene TRBJ2-7; D not resolved. CDR3 size: 14 residues. In germline, CDR1 is SGHRS, CDR2 YFSETQ. Trimming shortened V by 3 bases and J by 3 bases, and 13 bases separated the two germline ends. The CDR3 bases are TGCGCCAGCAGCTCGTCGAATGGGGACTACGAGCAGTACTTC. Its translation is CASSSSNGDYEQYF.

V is TRBV27 and J is TRBJ2-1; 10 bases match TRBD2. V lost 0 bases to trimming and J lost 7 bases; unmatched junction nucleotides: 9. The CDR3 consists of 17 residues. The V gene's germline CDR1 is MNHEY and CDR2 SMNVEV (reference sequence). The CDR3 here is CASSLSSAGGNRNEQFF. The DNA of the CDR3 is TGTGCCAGCAGTTTATCCTCAGCGGGGGGGAATCGGAATGAGCAGTTCTTC.

V gene TRBV4-1 combines with J gene TRBJ2-1; 7 bases map to TRBD1. The CDR3 is 16 amino acids. V gave up 1 base and J gave up 9 bases; unmatched junction bases: 12. Germline CDR1 MGHRA, CDR2 YSYEKL. The CDR3, as DNA: TGCGCCAGCAGCCAAGTAGAGACAGGGTCATATTCTGAGCAGTTCTTC. Encoded protein: CASSQVETGSYSEQFF.

V gene TRBV13 combines with J gene TRBJ2-1; no clear D. Germline values: CDR1 PRHDT, CDR2 FYEKMQ (reference sequence). The V gene lost 5 bases and the J gene lost 5 bases, with 10 bases spanning the gap. The CDR3 loop spans 13 amino acids. In DNA form, the CDR3 reads TGTGCCAGCAGCCCCTATGGGCACAATGAGCAGTTCTTC. Amino acids: CASSPYGHNEQFF. Full variable domain (missing parts from reference TRBV13 and TRBJ2-1): AAGVIQSPRHLIKEKRETATLKCYPIPRHDTVYWYQQGPGQDPQFLISFYEKMQSDKGSIPDRFSAQQFSDYHSELNMSSLELGDSALYFCASSPYGHNEQFFGPGTRLTVL.

CDR3 sequence (DNA): TGTGCCAGCAGCGTAGGAGGGACAGGGAGAACCGGGGAGCTGTTTTTT. As protein: CASSVGGTGRTGELFF. The gene calls are TRBV9 and TRBJ2-2; 9 bases line up with TRBD1. The CDR3 has 16 amino acids. CDR1 and CDR2 from the germline V gene are SGDLS and YYNGEE. Trimming at V came to 0 bases and at J to 5 bases, leaving 5 bases not matched to a gene.

This rearrangement joins TRBV29-1 to TRBJ2-3; D is ambiguous. The V end lost 3 bases, the J end lost 0 bases, and 7 bases lay between the germline ends. The CDR3 covers 13 residues. Germline V CDR1 and CDR2: SQVTM, ANQGSEA. Here the CDR3 reads CSVEQTSTDTQYF. The CDR3 DNA follows: TGCAGCGTTGAGCAGACTAGCACAGATACGCAGTATTTT.

This chain connects TRBV28 to TRBJ1-2; D not certain. CDR1 and CDR2 (germline): MDHEN, SYDVKM. The germline V and J ends were trimmed by 5 bases and 0 bases, with 4 bases remaining between them. There are 12 residues in the CDR3. The CDR3 DNA follows: TGTGCCAGCAGTCCTGCTAACTATGGCTACACCTTC. This encodes CASSPANYGYTF.

V gene TRBV4-1 combines with J gene TRBJ2-3; 10 bases align to TRBD1. V lost 4 bases to trimming and J lost 3 bases; unmatched junction nucleotides: 7. This CDR3 has 16 residues. From germline, CDR1 is MGHRA and CDR2 YSYEKL. CDR3 bases: TGCGCCAGCAGCCCTCAGACAGGGGGCCTGACAGATACGCAGTATTTT. This gives the protein CASSPQTGGLTDTQYF.

The rearrangement uses TRBV27 and TRBJ2-3; 8 positions match TRBD2. CDR1 is MNHEY and CDR2 is SMNVEV in the germline V gene (reference sequence). Trimming at V came to 6 bases and at J to 2 bases, leaving 1 base not matched to a gene. The CDR3 extends over 13 amino acids. The CDR3 loop reads CASSGGVTDTQYF. The CDR3 nucleotides read TGTGCCAGCAGCGGGGGGGTCACAGATACGCAGTATTTT.

The chain is built from TRBV2 and TRBJ2-5; the D gene is possibly TRBD1 (6 bases). The V and J ends lost 4 bases and 6 bases respectively, with 12 bases between them. This CDR3 comprises 13 residues. Germline lookup yields CDR1 SNHLY and CDR2 FYNNEI. The chain's CDR3 is CASSGAGVKTQYF. CDR3 in DNA: TGTGCCAGCAGTGGGGCAGGGGTAAAGACCCAGTACTTC.

The chain recombines TRBV10-2 with TRBJ2-7; 12 nucleotides align to TRBD2. The CDR3 length is 14 residues. CDR1 and CDR2 (germline): WSHSY, SAAADI. V lost 6 bases, J lost 2 bases, and 2 bases stayed unmatched. The CDR3 loop is CASRGLAGPYEQYF. The CDR3 nucleotides are TGCGCCAGCAGAGGACTAGCGGGACCCTACGAGCAGTACTTC.

This chain joins TRBV11-3 and TRBJ2-3; 7 bases are a match to TRBD2. CDR3 length: 15 residues. The ends lost 4 bases at V and 3 bases at J; junction bases unmatched: 7. Germline CDR1 reads SGHNT; CDR2 reads YENEEA. The DNA of the CDR3 is TGTGCCAGCAGCTCTCGGCAGGGAGGGACAGATACGCAGTATTTT. This encodes CASSSRQGGTDTQYF.

This clone was counted only a few times. The rearrangement uses TRBV5-4 and TRBJ2-7; 10 bases align to TRBD1. This CDR3 region has 15 residues. With 0 bases clipped from V and 2 bases from J, the junction kept 2 bases outside the gene matches. CDR1 is SGHNT and CDR2 is YYREEE in the germline V gene (reference sequence). CDR3 bases: TGTGCCAGCAGCTTGGGGGGACAGGGGCCCTACGAGCAGTACTTC. As protein: CASSLGGQGPYEQYF. The full variable domain, rest sourced from reference TRBV5-4 and TRBJ2-7, is ETGVTQSPTHLIKTRGQQVTLRCSSQSGHNTVSWYQQALGQGPQFIFQYYREEENGRGNFPPRFSGLQFPNYSSELNVNALELDDSALYLCASSLGGQGPYEQYFGPGTRLTVT.

This clone was picked up a small number of times. The chain carries TRBV5-4 and TRBJ1-3; 9 bases agree with TRBD1. The CDR3 totals 13 residues. The J segment lost 8 bases and the V segment lost 4 bases, leaving 4 bases of the junction unmatched. CDR1 and CDR2 (germline): SGHNT, YYREEE (reference sequence). The CDR3 DNA follows: TGTGCCAGCAGCCAACAGGGGGCAGACACCATATATTTT. Translation gives CASSQQGADTIYF.